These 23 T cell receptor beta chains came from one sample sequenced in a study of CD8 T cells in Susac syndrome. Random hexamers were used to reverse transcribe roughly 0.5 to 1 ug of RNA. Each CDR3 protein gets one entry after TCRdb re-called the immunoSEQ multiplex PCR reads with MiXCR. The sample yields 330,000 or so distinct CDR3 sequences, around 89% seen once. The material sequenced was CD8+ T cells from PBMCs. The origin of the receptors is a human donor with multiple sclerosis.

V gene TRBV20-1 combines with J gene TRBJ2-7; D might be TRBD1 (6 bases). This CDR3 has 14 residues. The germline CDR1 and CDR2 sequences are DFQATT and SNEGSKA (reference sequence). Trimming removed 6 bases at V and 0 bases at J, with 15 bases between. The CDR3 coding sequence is TGCAGTGCCCGAGACGACAGGAGCTCCTACGAGCAGTACTTC. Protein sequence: CSARDDRSSYEQYF.

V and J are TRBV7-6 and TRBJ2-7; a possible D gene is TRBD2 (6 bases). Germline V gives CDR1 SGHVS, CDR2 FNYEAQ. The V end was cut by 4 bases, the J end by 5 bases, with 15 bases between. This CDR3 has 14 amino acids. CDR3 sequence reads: CASSSDWGEDEQYF. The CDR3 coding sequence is TGTGCCAGCAGCTCCGATTGGGGGGAGGACGAGCAGTACTTC.

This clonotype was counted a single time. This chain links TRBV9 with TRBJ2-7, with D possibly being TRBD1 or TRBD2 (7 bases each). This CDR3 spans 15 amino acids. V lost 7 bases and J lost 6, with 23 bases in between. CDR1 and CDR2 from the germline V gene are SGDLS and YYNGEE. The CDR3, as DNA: TGTGCCAGCGCTTCAGGGGGACTAACTTACTCCGAGCAGTACTTC. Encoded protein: CASASGGLTYSEQYF.

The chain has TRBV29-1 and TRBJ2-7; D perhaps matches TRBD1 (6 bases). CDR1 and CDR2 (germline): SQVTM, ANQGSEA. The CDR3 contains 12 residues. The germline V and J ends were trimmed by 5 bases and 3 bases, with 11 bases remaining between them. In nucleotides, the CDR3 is TGCAGCGTTCACGGACAGAGCTACGAGCAGTACTTC. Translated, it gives CSVHGQSYEQYF.

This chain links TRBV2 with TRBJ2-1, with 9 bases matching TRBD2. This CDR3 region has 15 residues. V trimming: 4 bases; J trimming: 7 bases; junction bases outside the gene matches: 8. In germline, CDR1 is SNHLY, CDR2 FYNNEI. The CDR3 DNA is TGTGCCAGCAGTGGCGTAGCGGGAGCAGGGAATGAGCAGTTCTTC. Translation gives CASSGVAGAGNEQFF.

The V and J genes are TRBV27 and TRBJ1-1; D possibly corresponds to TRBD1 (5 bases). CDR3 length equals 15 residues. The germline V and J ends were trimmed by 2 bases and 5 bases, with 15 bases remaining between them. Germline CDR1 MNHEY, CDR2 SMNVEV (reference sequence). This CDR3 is CASSLLGGVGTEAFF. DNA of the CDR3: TGTGCCAGCAGTTTACTCGGGGGGGTAGGGACTGAAGCTTTCTTT.

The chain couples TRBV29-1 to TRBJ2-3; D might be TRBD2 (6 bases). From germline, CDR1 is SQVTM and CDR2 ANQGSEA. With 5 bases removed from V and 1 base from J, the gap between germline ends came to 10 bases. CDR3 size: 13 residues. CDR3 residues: CSVLASGTDTQYF. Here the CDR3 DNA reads TGCAGCGTTTTGGCTAGCGGCACAGATACGCAGTATTTT.

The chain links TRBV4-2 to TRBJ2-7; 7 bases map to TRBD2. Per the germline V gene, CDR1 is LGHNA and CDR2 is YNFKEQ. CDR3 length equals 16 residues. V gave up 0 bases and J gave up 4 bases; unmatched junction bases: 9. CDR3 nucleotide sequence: TGTGCCAGCAGCCAAGAAGGGAGGGCGGGCGTGTACGAGCAGTACTTC. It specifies CASSQEGRAGVYEQYF.

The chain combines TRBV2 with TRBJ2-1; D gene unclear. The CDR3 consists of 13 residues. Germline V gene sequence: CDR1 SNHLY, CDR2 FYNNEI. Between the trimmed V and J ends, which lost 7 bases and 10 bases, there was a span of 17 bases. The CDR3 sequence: CASTFGPPLEQFF. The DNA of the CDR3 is TGTGCCAGCACCTTCGGACCCCCGCTGGAGCAGTTCTTC. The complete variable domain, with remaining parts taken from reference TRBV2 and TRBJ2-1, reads EPEVTQTPSHQVTQMGQEVILRCVPISNHLYFYWYRQILGQKVEFLVSFYNNEISEKSEIFDDQFSVERPDGSNFTLKIRSTKLEDSAMYFCASTFGPPLEQFFGPGTRLTVL.

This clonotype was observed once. CDR3 in amino acids: CASSQAEGGQGGSPLHF. The CDR3 DNA follows: TGCGCCAGCAGCCAAGCGGAGGGGGGACAGGGCGGCTCACCCCTCCACTTT. The J gene is TRBJ1-6, the V gene TRBV4-3, with TRBD1 identical over 9 bases. The trim removed 1 base at V and 10 bases at J, leaving 11 bases unmatched. This CDR3 comprises 17 residues. In germline, CDR1 is LGHNA, CDR2 YSLEER.

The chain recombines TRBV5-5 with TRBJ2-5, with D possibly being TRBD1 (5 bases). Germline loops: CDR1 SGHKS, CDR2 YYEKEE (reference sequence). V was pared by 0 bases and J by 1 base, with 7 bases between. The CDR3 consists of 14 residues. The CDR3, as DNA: TGTGCCAGCAGCTTGGGACAGATCCAAGAGACCCAGTACTTC. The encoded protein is CASSLGQIQETQYF.

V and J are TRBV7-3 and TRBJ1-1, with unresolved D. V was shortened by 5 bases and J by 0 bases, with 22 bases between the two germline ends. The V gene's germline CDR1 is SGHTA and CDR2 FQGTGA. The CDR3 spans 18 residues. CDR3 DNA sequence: TGTGCCAGCAGCAAACGCGAGCGTCCCCGCGGGGTGAACACTGAAGCTTTCTTT. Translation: CASSKRERPRGVNTEAFF.

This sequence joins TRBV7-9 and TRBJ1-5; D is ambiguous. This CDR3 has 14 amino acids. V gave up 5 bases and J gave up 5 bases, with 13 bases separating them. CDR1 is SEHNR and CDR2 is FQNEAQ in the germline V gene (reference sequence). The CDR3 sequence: CASSPLDGDQPQHF. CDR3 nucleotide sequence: TGTGCCAGCAGCCCGTTGGACGGGGATCAGCCCCAGCATTTT.

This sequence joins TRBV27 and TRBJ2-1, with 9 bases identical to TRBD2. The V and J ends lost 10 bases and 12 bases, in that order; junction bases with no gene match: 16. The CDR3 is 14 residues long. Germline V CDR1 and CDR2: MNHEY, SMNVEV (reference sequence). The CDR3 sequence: CATQGGGRAEGQFF. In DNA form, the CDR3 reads TGTGCCACCCAGGGAGGCGGGAGGGCCGAGGGGCAGTTCTTC.

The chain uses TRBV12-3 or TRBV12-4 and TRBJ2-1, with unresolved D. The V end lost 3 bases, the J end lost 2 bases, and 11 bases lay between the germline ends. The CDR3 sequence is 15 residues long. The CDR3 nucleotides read TGTGCCAGCAGTTTTTGGGGTGGGGCCTACAATGAGCAGTTCTTC. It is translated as CASSFWGGAYNEQFF.

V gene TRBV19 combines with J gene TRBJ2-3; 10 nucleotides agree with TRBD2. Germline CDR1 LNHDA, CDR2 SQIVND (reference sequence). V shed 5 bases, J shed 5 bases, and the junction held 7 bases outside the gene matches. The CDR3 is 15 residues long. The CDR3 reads CASSLVAGGGDTQYF. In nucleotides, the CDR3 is TGTGCCAGTAGTCTCGTAGCGGGAGGTGGAGATACGCAGTATTTT. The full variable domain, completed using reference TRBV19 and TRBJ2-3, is DGGITQSPKYLFRKEGQNVTLSCEQNLNHDAMYWYRQDPGQGLRLIYYSQIVNDFQKGDIAEGYSVSREKKESFPLTVTSAQKNPTAFYLCASSLVAGGGDTQYFGPGTRLTVL.

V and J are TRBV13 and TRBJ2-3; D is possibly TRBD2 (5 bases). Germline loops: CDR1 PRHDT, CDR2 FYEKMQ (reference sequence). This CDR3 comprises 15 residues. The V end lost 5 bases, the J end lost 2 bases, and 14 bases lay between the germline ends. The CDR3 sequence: CASSPDSGDTDTQYF. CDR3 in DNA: TGTGCCAGCAGCCCGGACTCTGGGGACACAGATACGCAGTATTTT. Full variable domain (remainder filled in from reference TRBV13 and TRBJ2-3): AAGVIQSPRHLIKEKRETATLKCYPIPRHDTVYWYQQGPGQDPQFLISFYEKMQSDKGSIPDRFSAQQFSDYHSELNMSSLELGDSALYFCASSPDSGDTDTQYFGPGTRLTVL.

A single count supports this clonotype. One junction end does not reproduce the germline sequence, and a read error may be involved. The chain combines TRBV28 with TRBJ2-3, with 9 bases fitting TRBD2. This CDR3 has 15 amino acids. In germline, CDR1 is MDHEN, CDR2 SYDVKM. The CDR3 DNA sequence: TGTGCCAGCCTTAGGGCGGGAGGGCTGACAGATACGCAGTTTTTT. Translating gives CASLRAGGLTDTQFF.

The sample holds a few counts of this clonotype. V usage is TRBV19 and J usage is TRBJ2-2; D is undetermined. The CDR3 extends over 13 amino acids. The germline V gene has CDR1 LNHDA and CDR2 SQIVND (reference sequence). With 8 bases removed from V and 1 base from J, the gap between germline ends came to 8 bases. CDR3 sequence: CASRPGNTGELFF. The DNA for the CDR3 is TGTGCCAGTCGCCCAGGGAACACCGGGGAGCTGTTTTTT.

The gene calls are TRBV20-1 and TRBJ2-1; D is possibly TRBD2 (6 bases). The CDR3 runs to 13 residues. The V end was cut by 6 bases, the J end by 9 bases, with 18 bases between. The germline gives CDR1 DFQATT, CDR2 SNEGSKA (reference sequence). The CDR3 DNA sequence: TGCAGTGCAGTCCGACTAGATGGTACTGAGCAGTTCTTC. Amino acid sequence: CSAVRLDGTEQFF.

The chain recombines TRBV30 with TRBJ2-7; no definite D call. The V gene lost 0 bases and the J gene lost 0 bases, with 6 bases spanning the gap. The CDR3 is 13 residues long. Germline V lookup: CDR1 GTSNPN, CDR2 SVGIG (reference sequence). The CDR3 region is CAWSVGPSYEQYF. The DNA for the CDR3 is TGTGCCTGGAGTGTCGGGCCCTCCTACGAGCAGTACTTC.

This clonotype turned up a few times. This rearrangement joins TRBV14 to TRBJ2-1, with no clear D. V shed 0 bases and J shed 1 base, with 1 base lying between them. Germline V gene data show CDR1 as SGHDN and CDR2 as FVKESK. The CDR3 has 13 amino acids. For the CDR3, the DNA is TGTGCCAGCAGCCAAGAGTCCTACAATGAGCAGTTCTTC. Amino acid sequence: CASSQESYNEQFF.

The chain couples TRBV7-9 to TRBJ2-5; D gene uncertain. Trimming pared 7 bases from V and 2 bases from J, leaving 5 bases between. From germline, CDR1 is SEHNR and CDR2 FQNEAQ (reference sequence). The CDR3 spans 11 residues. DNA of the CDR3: TGTGCCAGCAACCAACAAGAGACCCAGTACTTC. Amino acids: CASNQQETQYF.